The 10 T cell receptor beta chains below were found in one sample sequenced in a study of blood T cell repertoires in COVID-19 (dated by TCRdb to the early 2020s). Library preparation was by the immunoSEQ multiplex PCR assay. This is the immuneACCESS table as TCRdb keeps it, with only in-frame sequences that have V and J called. A part of the clones is gone; compared with another copy, unresolved V genes explain less than half, and the rest is unexplained. This sample is represented by approximately 260,000 clones; about 88% of them were singletons. Around 2% of the sample is in the top ten clones. Sample: peripheral blood. The receptors stem from a woman between 35 and 50 years old who had recovered from COVID-19.

The rearrangement joins TRBV5-1 to TRBJ2-5; a weak D match, TRBD2 (6 bases). The V gene lost 4 bases and the J gene lost 1 base, with 11 bases spanning the gap. This CDR3 is 14 amino acids long. Germline loops: CDR1 SGHRS, CDR2 YFSETQ. This chain's CDR3 is CASSLRGFQETQYF. The DNA of the CDR3 is TGCGCCAGCAGCCTGCGGGGTTTCCAAGAGACCCAGTACTTC. Based on the CDR3 plus reference TRBV5-1 and TRBJ2-5, the full variable domain is KAGVTQTPRYLIKTRGQQVTLSCSPISGHRSVSWYQQTPGQGLQFLFEYFSETQRNKGNFPGRFSGRQFSNSRSEMNVSTLELGDSALYLCASSLRGFQETQYFGPGTRLLVL.

The V call is TRBV7-2, the J call TRBJ2-5; no clear D. The CDR3 loop spans 16 amino acids. V was shortened by 1 base and J by 2 bases, with 14 bases between the two germline ends. Per germline, CDR1 SGHTA and CDR2 FQGNSA. Here the CDR3 reads CASSLGHAARQETQYF. The CDR3 coding sequence is TGTGCCAGCAGCTTAGGGCACGCGGCCCGTCAAGAGACCCAGTACTTC.

V is TRBV4-1 and J is TRBJ1-1; TRBD1 matches 8 bases. The CDR3 length is 14 residues. Looked up from germline, CDR1 is MGHRA and CDR2 is YSYEKL. Unmatched junction bases numbered 6, after V lost 5 bases and J lost 4 bases. Here the CDR3 reads CASSFRTGTTEAFF. Here the CDR3 DNA reads TGCGCCAGCAGCTTCCGGACAGGGACCACTGAAGCTTTCTTT.

The rearrangement links TRBV4-3 to TRBJ2-3, with TRBD2 identical over 8 bases. The trim removed 0 bases at V and 4 bases at J, leaving 21 bases unmatched. The length of the CDR3 is 21 residues. From germline, CDR1 is LGHNA and CDR2 YSLEER. CDR3 sequence: CASSQDRSGGAGGGGPDTQYF. The CDR3, as DNA: TGCGCCAGCAGCCAAGATCGATCCGGGGGCGCGGGGGGAGGAGGGCCAGATACGCAGTATTTT.

This chain joins TRBV27 and TRBJ1-5, with D perhaps matching TRBD1 (6 bases). Germline V gene sequence: CDR1 MNHEY, CDR2 SMNVEV (reference sequence). V lost 2 bases to trimming and J lost 4 bases, with 9 bases between them. CDR3 length equals 14 residues. The CDR3 is CASSLRGWNQPQHF. Here the CDR3 DNA reads TGTGCCAGCAGTTTAAGGGGGTGGAATCAGCCCCAGCATTTT.

The chain uses TRBV28 and TRBJ1-4, with 7 bases fitting TRBD1. V lost 7 bases and J lost 8; bases outside the gene matches: 13. The CDR3 contains 15 residues. CDR1 is MDHEN and CDR2 is SYDVKM in the germline V gene. This chain's CDR3 is CASKPSTGRMEKLFF. Written as DNA, the CDR3 is TGTGCCAGCAAACCCTCGACAGGGAGGATGGAAAAACTGTTTTTT.

The rearrangement joins TRBV5-6 to TRBJ1-2, with no clear D. CDR1 and CDR2 (germline): SGHDT, YYEEEE. The CDR3 length is 17 residues. V gave up 3 bases and J gave up 2 bases, with 20 bases separating them. The CDR3 DNA is TGTGCCAGCAGCTCCAGCTCCAACCGGGGAGCAAACTATGGCTACACCTTC. This sequence encodes CASSSSSNRGANYGYTF.

The chain combines TRBV12-5 with TRBJ1-1; D uncertain. V was pared by 3 bases and J by 2 bases, with 7 bases between. The germline gives CDR1 LGHNT, CDR2 FRNRAP. CDR3 size: 13 residues. CDR3 protein: CASGFAENTEAFF. The CDR3 DNA reads TGTGCTAGTGGTTTCGCGGAAAACACTGAAGCTTTCTTT.

J is TRBJ2-7 and V is TRBV5-1; TRBD1 matches at 7 bases. Germline V gene lookup returns CDR1 SGHRS and CDR2 YFSETQ. CDR3 length: 13 amino acids. J gave up 2 bases and V 3 bases, and 2 bases lay outside the gene matches. CDR3 sequence: CASSYRGAYEQYF. The CDR3 coding sequence is TGCGCCAGCAGCTACAGGGGCGCCTACGAGCAGTACTTC.

The sample holds one count of this clone. J is TRBJ1-1 and V is TRBV18; D gene ambiguous. V was cut by 2 bases and J by 0 bases, with 13 bases left in between. CDR1 is KGHSH, CDR2 LQKENI, per germline. This CDR3 has 16 amino acids. The chain's CDR3 is CASSPGRTPLNTEAFF. CDR3 DNA sequence: TGTGCCAGCTCACCAGGTCGCACACCTCTGAACACTGAAGCTTTCTTT.